The 28 T cell receptor beta chains in this list originate from one sample, sequenced in a study of shared clonotypes between healthy human individuals. TCRdb keeps only in-frame clones here, not all; method: immunoSEQ multiplex PCR. This sample has about 1 million clones, with roughly 80% found just once. Sequenced sample: memory CD4+ T cells sorted from blood. The sample's subset: CD45RA-negative fraction. The receptor source for this set is a man younger than 35 in good health.

To note about this clone: Other DNA sequences in the sample encode the same CDR3. J is TRBJ2-2 and V is TRBV2; D gene unclear. This CDR3 has 13 amino acids. The germline CDR1 and CDR2 sequences are SNHLY and FYNNEI. V lost 6 bases, J lost 1 base, and 6 bases lay in between. The CDR3 protein is CASRPLNTGELFF. The CDR3 DNA sequence: TGTGCCAGCAGGCCCCTGAACACCGGGGAGCTGTTTTTT.

The chain uses TRBV5-1 and TRBJ1-4; 12 bases are shared with TRBD1. The CDR3 has 16 amino acids. Per germline, CDR1 SGHRS and CDR2 YFSETQ. V lost 4 bases and J lost 7; bases outside the gene matches: 8. The CDR3 sequence: CASSVGTGGVFEKLFF. For the CDR3, the DNA is TGCGCCAGCAGCGTAGGGACAGGGGGCGTTTTTGAAAAACTGTTTTTT. The full variable domain, with the rest looked up from reference TRBV5-1 and TRBJ1-4, is KAGVTQTPRYLIKTRGQQVTLSCSPISGHRSVSWYQQTPGQGLQFLFEYFSETQRNKGNFPGRFSGRQFSNSRSEMNVSTLELGDSALYLCASSVGTGGVFEKLFFGSGTQLSVL.

This chain joins TRBV4-3 and TRBJ2-3; D perhaps matches TRBD2 (5 bases). This CDR3 has 17 residues. Between the trimmed V and J ends, which lost 0 bases and 2 bases, there was a span of 15 bases. Germline V gene lookup returns CDR1 LGHNA and CDR2 YSLEER. The CDR3 sequence: CASSQDVLAGYTDTQYF. As DNA, the CDR3 is TGCGCCAGCAGCCAAGATGTGCTAGCTGGTTACACAGATACGCAGTATTTT.

This chain links TRBV7-9 with TRBJ1-1; D is perhaps TRBD1 (5 bases). The CDR3 is made up of 15 amino acids. The germline CDR1 and CDR2 sequences are SEHNR and FQNEAQ (reference sequence). V was trimmed by 2 bases and J by 0 bases, leaving 10 bases between them. CDR3 DNA: TGTGCCAGCAGCTTAATGACAGAAATGAACACTGAAGCTTTCTTT. The encoded protein is CASSLMTEMNTEAFF.

The chain is built from TRBV28 and TRBJ2-7, with unresolved D. The CDR3 is 13 amino acids. Trimming took off 4 bases at V and 4 bases at J, with 11 bases between the two ends. The germline gives CDR1 MDHEN, CDR2 SYDVKM. The CDR3 loop reads CASSSPWGYEQYF. CDR3 DNA sequence: TGTGCCAGCAGTTCCCCTTGGGGTTACGAGCAGTACTTC.

The V and J genes are TRBV6-1 and TRBJ2-3; 7 bases line up with TRBD2. The germline CDR1 and CDR2 sequences are MNHNS and SASEGT. This CDR3 comprises 16 residues. V dropped 3 bases and J dropped 0; count of bases not matched to a gene: 6. DNA of the CDR3: TGTGCCAGCAGTGAGCGGAGCGGGATGAGCACAGATACGCAGTATTTT. Amino acids: CASSERSGMSTDTQYF.

This clone has a single count. V gene TRBV10-3 combines with J gene TRBJ1-2, with D perhaps TRBD1 (5 bases). CDR3 size: 15 residues. V was shortened by 4 bases and J by 3 bases, with 15 bases between the two germline ends. Germline V gene sequence: CDR1 ENHRY, CDR2 SYGVKD. The CDR3 loop reads CAISGGGSGYYGYTF. In DNA, the CDR3 is TGTGCCATCAGTGGTGGGGGATCAGGGTACTATGGCTACACCTTC.

The genes are TRBV7-8 and TRBJ2-7; the D gene could be TRBD1 or TRBD2 (5 bases each). CDR1 is SGHVS and CDR2 is FQNEAQ in the germline V gene. This CDR3 has 14 amino acids. Deletions cut 8 bases from V and 5 bases from J, with 19 bases between. The CDR3 sequence is CASQPGPRVDEQYF. The CDR3 DNA reads as TGTGCCAGCCAACCGGGACCTAGAGTCGACGAGCAGTACTTC.

About this clone itself: A far larger clone is one nucleotide away, so this likely arose from a read error. This same CDR3 is encoded by further DNA sequences in the sample. The rearrangement links TRBV15 to TRBJ2-3; D is ambiguous. There are 12 residues in the CDR3. Germline CDR1 and CDR2: LNHNV and YYDKDF (reference sequence). Deletions cut 0 bases from V and 6 bases from J, with 4 bases between. CDR3 nucleotides: TGTGCCACCAGCAGAGACACGGATACGCAGTATTTT. Encoded protein: CATSRDTDTQYF.

This clone came up many times. The chain is built from TRBV5-6 and TRBJ1-2, with 9 bases matching TRBD1. Trimming cost V 3 bases and J 6 bases; bases outside gene matches: 3. CDR1 is SGHDT, CDR2 YYEEEE, per germline. This CDR3 is 13 amino acids long. The CDR3 loop is CASSYTGGDGYTF. CDR3 DNA sequence: TGTGCCAGCAGCTACACAGGGGGCGATGGCTACACCTTC. The full variable domain, with the rest looked up from reference TRBV5-6 and TRBJ1-2, is DAGVTQSPTHLIKTRGQQVTLRCSPKSGHDTVSWYQQALGQGPQFIFQYYEEEERQRGNFPDRFSGHQFPNYSSELNVNALLLGDSALYLCASSYTGGDGYTFGSGTRLTVV.

This clone was seen a handful of times. The rearrangement links TRBV4-3 to TRBJ2-7; 10 bases align to TRBD2. CDR1 and CDR2 from the germline V gene are LGHNA and YSLEER. Unmatched junction bases numbered 0, after V lost 1 base and J lost 6 bases. The CDR3 contains 13 residues. This CDR3 reads CASSQASGSEQYF. CDR3 nucleotide sequence: TGCGCCAGCAGCCAAGCTAGCGGGAGCGAGCAGTACTTC.

J is TRBJ2-1 and V is TRBV11-1; D possibly corresponds to TRBD1 (6 bases). The V gene lost 6 bases and the J gene lost 0 bases, with 9 bases spanning the gap. Germline V gene lookup returns CDR1 SGHAT and CDR2 FQDESV (reference sequence). This CDR3 contains 14 residues. Written as DNA, the CDR3 is TGTGCCAGCAGGAGGGGGAGCTCCTACAATGAGCAGTTCTTC. The encoded protein is CASRRGSSYNEQFF.

The chain recombines TRBV7-2 with TRBJ2-7; perhaps TRBD1 as D (6 bases). Trimming shortened V by 5 bases and J by 4 bases, and 18 bases separated the two germline ends. Per germline, CDR1 SGHTA and CDR2 FQGNSA. This CDR3 is 15 amino acids long. The CDR3: CASSPDRNTLYEQYF. The CDR3 DNA reads TGTGCCAGCAGCCCTGACAGGAATACTCTGTACGAGCAGTACTTC.

This rearrangement joins TRBV10-3 to TRBJ1-5, with 7 bases aligning to TRBD1. The CDR3 has 14 residues. V trimming: 4 bases; J trimming: 7 bases; junction bases outside the gene matches: 7. Germline CDR1 ENHRY, CDR2 SYGVKD. CDR3 region: CAISAPGGGQPQHF. The DNA for the CDR3 is TGTGCCATCAGTGCCCCAGGGGGAGGCCAGCCCCAGCATTTT.

This clone was seen once. This chain uses TRBV18 with TRBJ1-2; the D gene is possibly TRBD1 (5 bases). The CDR3 consists of 17 residues. The V gene's germline CDR1 is KGHSH and CDR2 LQKENI. V was cut by 2 bases and J by 1 base, with 17 bases left in between. The CDR3: CASSPEQETKFNYGYTF. In DNA, the CDR3 is TGTGCCAGCTCACCAGAACAGGAAACCAAGTTTAACTATGGCTACACCTTC.

The chain couples TRBV14 to TRBJ1-1, with D uncertain. CDR1 and CDR2 from the germline V gene are SGHDN and FVKESK. The CDR3 sequence is 13 residues long. V was trimmed by 1 base and J by 8 bases, leaving 11 bases between them. CDR3 residues: CASSQARASEAFF. The CDR3 nucleotides are TGTGCCAGCAGCCAAGCTAGGGCGTCGGAAGCTTTCTTT.

This chain joins TRBV6-1 and TRBJ1-3, with 8 bases aligning to TRBD1. The CDR3 runs 15 residues. Germline V gene lookup returns CDR1 MNHNS and CDR2 SASEGT. The V and J ends lost 5 bases and 3 bases, in that order; junction bases with no gene match: 6. The CDR3 region has the DNA TGTGCCAGCAGTCCCCGGACAGGGAATGGAAACACCATATATTTT. Amino acid sequence: CASSPRTGNGNTIYF.

V gene TRBV2 combines with J gene TRBJ2-1; D is unresolved. The ends were cut back, 5 bases at V and 2 bases at J, with 4 bases in the middle. The CDR3 loop spans 12 amino acids. Looked up from germline, CDR1 is SNHLY and CDR2 is FYNNEI. CDR3 nucleotide sequence: TGTGCCAGCAGTACCGCCTACAATGAGCAGTTCTTC. It is translated as CASSTAYNEQFF.

This clone was seen only a few times. This rearrangement joins TRBV2 to TRBJ2-3; D is unclear. From germline, CDR1 is SNHLY and CDR2 FYNNEI. This CDR3 is 13 amino acids long. Trimming removed 6 bases at V and 2 bases at J, with 9 bases between. CDR3 amino acids: CASSIQSTDTQYF. The CDR3 coding sequence is TGTGCCAGCAGCATTCAGTCCACAGATACGCAGTATTTT.

This chain links TRBV30 with TRBJ1-2, with D uncertain. Trimming shortened V by 4 bases and J by 0 bases, and 6 bases separated the two germline ends. This CDR3 is built from 12 residues. In germline, CDR1 is GTSNPN, CDR2 SVGIG (reference sequence). The CDR3 coding sequence is TGTGCCTGGAAGTCGGCTAACTATGGCTACACCTTC. It specifies CAWKSANYGYTF.

This clone was seen a handful of times. The chain has TRBV2 and TRBJ2-6, with no clear D. Germline loops: CDR1 SNHLY, CDR2 FYNNEI. V shed 10 bases and J shed 3 bases, with 4 bases lying between them. CDR3 length equals 11 residues. The chain's CDR3 is CATGGANVLTF. CDR3 in DNA: TGTGCCACTGGTGGGGCCAACGTCCTGACTTTC.

The V and J genes are TRBV28 and TRBJ2-6; 7 bases map to TRBD1. CDR1 and CDR2 (germline): MDHEN, SYDVKM. V trimming: 8 bases; J trimming: 2 bases; junction bases outside the gene matches: 9. The CDR3 spans 16 residues. The CDR3 DNA is TGTGCCAGCGGGTACGACAGGGCCCCTGGGGCCAACGTCCTGACTTTC. As protein: CASGYDRAPGANVLTF.

The rearrangement joins TRBV19 to TRBJ2-3; D unclear. The CDR3 sequence is 16 residues long. The germline V and J ends were trimmed by 5 bases and 3 bases, with 18 bases remaining between them. The germline V gene has CDR1 LNHDA and CDR2 SQIVND (reference sequence). In DNA, the CDR3 is TGTGCCAGTAGTCTGTCGGACCTGGGATTTACAGATACGCAGTATTTT. Protein: CASSLSDLGFTDTQYF.

This chain links TRBV7-2 with TRBJ2-7; D possibly corresponds to TRBD2 (6 bases). Trimming removed 3 bases at V and 0 bases at J, with 9 bases between. This CDR3 has 14 amino acids. The V gene's germline CDR1 is SGHTA and CDR2 FQGNSA. The chain's CDR3 is CASSFRDFSYEQYF. CDR3 bases: TGTGCCAGCAGCTTCCGGGACTTCTCCTACGAGCAGTACTTC.

As for this clone: Other DNA sequences within the sample encode an identical CDR3. The rearrangement uses TRBV2 and TRBJ2-2; 7 bases line up with TRBD2. CDR3 length: 16 residues. Germline V gives CDR1 SNHLY, CDR2 FYNNEI. Unmatched junction bases numbered 4, after V lost 2 bases and J lost 1 base. For the CDR3, the DNA is TGTGCCAGCAGTGAACGTGGGAGGGGGAACACCGGGGAGCTGTTTTTT. This codes for CASSERGRGNTGELFF.

This clone occurred a few times. The genes are TRBV7-9 and TRBJ2-5, with D possibly being TRBD1 (6 bases). The CDR3 consists of 15 residues. The germline V gene has CDR1 SEHNR and CDR2 FQNEAQ (reference sequence). V was trimmed by 5 bases and J by 5 bases, leaving 18 bases between them. This CDR3 reads CASSVGTGLGETQYF. The DNA for the CDR3 is TGTGCCAGCAGCGTAGGTACAGGGTTGGGGGAGACCCAGTACTTC.

In DNA, the CDR3 is TGTGCCAGCAGTAGGGGGCGGGTCACTGAAGCTTTCTTT. Translated: CASSRGRVTEAFF. This chain uses TRBV6-5 with TRBJ1-1, with 7 bases lining up with TRBD1. V shed 5 bases and J 4 bases; nucleotides not matched to a gene: 4. The germline CDR1 and CDR2 sequences are MNHEY and SVGAGI. The CDR3 consists of 13 residues.

The genes are TRBV7-8 and TRBJ1-1; a possible D gene is TRBD1 (5 bases). The CDR3 spans 18 residues. The germline gives CDR1 SGHVS, CDR2 FQNEAQ. Deletions cut 5 bases from V and 0 bases from J, with 22 bases between. CDR3 region: CASSDYTGLSWLNTEAFF. The CDR3 DNA follows: TGTGCCAGCAGCGACTACACAGGACTCTCATGGCTGAACACTGAAGCTTTCTTT.